This T cell receptor (beta chain) stems from a study of blood T cell repertoires in COVID-19. Trimming left V 0 bases short and J 7 bases short, with 6 bases between. The CDR3 loop spans 13 amino acids. The germline CDR1 and CDR2 sequences are MNHNS and SASEGT. Original processing methods: By means of reference gene primer amplification, nucleated cell counts were estimated. Some clones are missing from TCRdb's copy, which holds only in-frame ones; the method was immunoSEQ multiplex PCR. V and J calls and clone size are as listed in that table; D and trimming were resolved from the DNA. This sample has about 240,000 clones, with 92% found just once. The table lists this clone with a few counts.

The sequence derives from a man under 40 with COVID-19, enrolled during active disease. The chain combines TRBV6-1 with TRBJ2-2; D remains unclear. The sample taken for sequencing was peripheral blood. In DNA form, the CDR3 reads TGTGCCAGCAGTGAAGCCCACTACGGGGAGCTGTTTTTT. It yields the protein CASSEAHYGELFF.